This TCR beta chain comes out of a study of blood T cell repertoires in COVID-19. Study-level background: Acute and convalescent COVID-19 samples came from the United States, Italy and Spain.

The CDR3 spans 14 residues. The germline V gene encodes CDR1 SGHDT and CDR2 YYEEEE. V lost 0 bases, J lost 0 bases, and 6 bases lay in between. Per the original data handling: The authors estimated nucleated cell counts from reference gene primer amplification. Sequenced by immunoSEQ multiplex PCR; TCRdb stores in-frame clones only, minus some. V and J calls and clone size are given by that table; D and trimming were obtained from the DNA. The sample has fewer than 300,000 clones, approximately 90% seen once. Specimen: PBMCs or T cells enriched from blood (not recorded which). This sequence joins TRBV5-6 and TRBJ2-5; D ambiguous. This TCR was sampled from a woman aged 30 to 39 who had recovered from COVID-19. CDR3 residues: CASSLDTNQETQYF. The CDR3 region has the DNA TGTGCCAGCAGCTTGGACACAAACCAAGAGACCCAGTACTTC. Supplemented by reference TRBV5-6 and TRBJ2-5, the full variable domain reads DAGVTQSPTHLIKTRGQQVTLRCSPKSGHDTVSWYQQALGQGPQFIFQYYEEEERQRGNFPDRFSGHQFPNYSSELNVNALLLGDSALYLCASSLDTNQETQYFGPGTRLLVL.